This TCR beta chain is from a study of lymphopenia after photon versus proton radiotherapy (dated by TCRdb to about 2019). With regard to the full study: The immunological effects of photon versus proton radiation therapy were compared in patients with gastrointestinal tumors who developed high-grade lymphopenia. The study was designed to characterize how the impact on the immune system differs between the two radiation modalities. The cohort comprised 20 patients with gastrointestinal tumors who received either photon or proton therapy and then developed lymphopenia.

Receptor amplification or capture employed the immunoSEQ multiplex PCR assay. Deep sequencing of rearranged TCR beta loci, alongside multiparametric flow cytometry, was used to profile T cell repertoires. TCRdb limited this immuneACCESS table to in-frame rearrangements with V and J called. A share of clones is missing; checked studies link under half to unresolved V genes, and the rest is unexplained. This sample gives about 40,000 clones in total; roughly 86% of them show up just once. The top ten clones comprise around 10% of the sample. Spanning cysteine to phenylalanine, the CDR3 consists of 10 amino acids. Only the CDR3 part of the read is kept: 30 bases, read in frame from the first base. CDR1 is given as DFQATT and CDR2 as SNEGSKA, both from the germline V gene (reference sequence). Notes on this clone: Its antigen remains unidentified. Within one base of it there is no much larger clone, and no base qualities were kept.

Overall study outcomes, separate from this receptor: During treatment, patients who received proton therapy stayed relatively stable, whereas patients who received photon therapy lost naive T cells and TCR diversity and gained effector/memory populations. Across the cohort, a larger post-nadir drop in TCR diversity was inversely correlated with overall survival time among patients who died. After the lymphocyte count nadir, oligoclonal expansion, especially of CD8+ Temra cells, was observed in photon-treated repertoires, and the drop in diversity was driven by this expansion. The survival association was assessed only in patients who died, and the authors presented better survival with proton therapy as a possibility rather than a demonstrated result.

This receptor was identified in a woman aged 65 to 85 with pancreatic cancer. Some clones in this sample may be carry-over from other donors' samples. This sample comprised peripheral blood, obtained from a patient treated with proton-based radiotherapy. The chain uses TRBV20-1 and TRBJ1-4, with 7 bases aligning to TRBD1. The DNA reads as follows: TGCTTGGGGACAGTCGAAAAACTGTTTTTT. It encodes CLGTVEKLFF.